Sequencing of this TCR beta chain was carried out in a study of chronic HIV infection and antiretroviral therapy. The sample holds a few counts of this clonotype. TCRdb used MiXCR to reprocess the 5' RACE reads, holding one entry per CDR3 protein. Here the sample spans more than 25,000 distinct CDR3 sequences, about 9.7% being singletons. Germline V gene sequence: CDR1 MNHEY, CDR2 SMNVEV (reference sequence). The germline V and J ends were trimmed by 5 bases and 9 bases, with 14 bases remaining between them. CDR3 length: 13 residues. This TCR derives from an adult who had HIV and had not received antiretroviral therapy, or was an uninfected healthy control (not recorded which). The sequencing sample was made of peripheral blood. The rearrangement uses TRBV27 and TRBJ1-5; D might be TRBD1 (5 bases). The CDR3 here is CASSKPGYPPQHF. CDR3 in DNA: TGTGCCAGCAGTAAACCAGGGTATCCGCCCCAGCATTTT.